Given below is one T cell receptor beta chain in context. The antigen is not known. This sample was taken from a study of T cell clonotyping in hematopoietic cell transplantation. Study-level results: At the given depth, recipient repertoires were over 95% de novo clonotypes. After transplant, recipient diversity fell while pathologically expanded clonotypes grew through day 180.

The time point denotes: recipient sample about 28 days before transplant, after cytoreduction. Samples: about 28 days before transplant, then days 30, 100 and 180 after. Method: immunoSEQ multiplex PCR; TCRdb's copy keeps in-frame clones and lacks some. The sample has about 45,000 clones, roughly four fifths seen once. The TCR originated in a man aged 55 to 70 with myelodysplastic syndrome. Some clones in this sample may be carry-over from other donors' samples. The specimen was peripheral blood mononuclear cells, collected before stem cell transplant.

CDR3 residues: CASTLGVGNQPQHF. CDR3 DNA: TGTGCCAGCACCCTCGGGGTCGGAAATCAGCCCCAGCATTTT. The chain uses TRBV6-5 and TRBJ1-5; D is undetermined. Germline values: CDR1 MNHEY, CDR2 SVGAGI. The CDR3 consists of 14 residues. V was trimmed by 7 bases and J by 4 bases, leaving 14 bases between them.